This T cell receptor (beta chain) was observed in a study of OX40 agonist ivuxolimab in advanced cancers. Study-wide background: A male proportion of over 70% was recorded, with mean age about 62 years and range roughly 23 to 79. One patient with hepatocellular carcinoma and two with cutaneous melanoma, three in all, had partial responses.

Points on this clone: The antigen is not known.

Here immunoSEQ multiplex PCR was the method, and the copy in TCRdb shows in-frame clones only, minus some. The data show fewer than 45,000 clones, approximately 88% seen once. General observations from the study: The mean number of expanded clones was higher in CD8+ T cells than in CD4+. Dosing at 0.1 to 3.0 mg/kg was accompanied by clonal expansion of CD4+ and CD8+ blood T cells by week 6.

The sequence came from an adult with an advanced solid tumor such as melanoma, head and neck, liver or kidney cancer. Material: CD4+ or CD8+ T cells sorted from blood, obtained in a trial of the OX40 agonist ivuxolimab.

The chain's CDR3 is CASSPGTSGTETQYF. CDR3 nucleotides: TGCGCCAGCAGCCCTGGGACTAGCGGAACGGAGACCCAGTACTTC. V is TRBV5-1 and J is TRBJ2-5, with 11 bases that match TRBD2. This CDR3 has 15 residues. J was trimmed by 5 bases and V by 4 bases; bases with no gene match: 7. Germline assignment: CDR1 SGHRS and CDR2 YFSETQ.